These 8 T cell receptor beta chains came from one sample sequenced in a study of blood T cell repertoires in COVID-19. The data were produced by immunoSEQ multiplex PCR, yet TCRdb's version contains in-frame clones alone and is incomplete. The profile shows over 140,000 clones, 70% to 80% of them singletons. The sample taken for sequencing was peripheral blood. The receptor set was obtained from a woman aged 45-60 years with active or convalescent COVID-19.

The sample holds one count of this clone. V gene TRBV19 combines with J gene TRBJ1-2; D is undetermined. Deletions cut 6 bases from V and 1 base from J, with 3 bases between. The germline V gene encodes CDR1 LNHDA and CDR2 SQIVND (reference sequence). This CDR3 spans 11 amino acids. The CDR3 DNA follows: TGTGCCAGTAGCAGTAACTATGGCTACACCTTC. It yields the protein CASSSNYGYTF.

This chain connects TRBV27 to TRBJ2-7, with D possibly matching TRBD2 (5 bases). This CDR3 region has 15 residues. In germline, CDR1 is MNHEY, CDR2 SMNVEV (reference sequence). Trimming shortened V by 0 bases and J by 6 bases, and 15 bases separated the two germline ends. The CDR3 coding sequence is TGTGCCAGCAGTTTATCGTACAGTTCGGGGTCCGAGCAGTACTTC. This codes for CASSLSYSSGSEQYF.

The chain employs TRBV19 and TRBJ2-3; D remains unclear. The V gene's germline CDR1 is LNHDA and CDR2 SQIVND (reference sequence). The CDR3 has 14 amino acids. V was pared by 3 bases and J by 4 bases, with 11 bases between. CDR3 residues: CASSIRSGADTQYF. The CDR3 nucleotides are TGTGCCAGTAGTATCCGTTCAGGCGCAGATACGCAGTATTTT.

V usage is TRBV7-9 and J usage is TRBJ2-5; a possible D gene is TRBD1 (6 bases). CDR3 length: 14 amino acids. Per the germline V gene, CDR1 is SEHNR and CDR2 is FQNEAQ (reference sequence). With 4 bases removed from V and 4 bases from J, the gap between germline ends came to 13 bases. CDR3 in amino acids: CASSSRTDGETQYF. CDR3 DNA: TGTGCCAGCAGCTCCAGGACAGACGGAGAGACCCAGTACTTC.

Turning to this clone: The sample carries other DNA sequences with the same CDR3. CDR3 DNA sequence: TGTGCCAGTAGTATAGCGGGGGACACTGAAGCTTTCTTT. Amino acid sequence: CASSIAGDTEAFF. This rearrangement joins TRBV19 to TRBJ1-1; possibly TRBD1 for D (5 bases). Germline assignment: CDR1 LNHDA and CDR2 SQIVND (reference sequence). The CDR3 totals 13 residues. V lost 1 base and J lost 3, with 6 bases in between.

The V gene is TRBV7-2, the J gene TRBJ2-3, with 8 bases identical to TRBD1. The V segment lost 5 bases and the J segment 7 bases; nucleotides outside the gene matches: 8. This CDR3 has 14 residues. Germline CDR1 SGHTA, CDR2 FQGNSA. As DNA, the CDR3 is TGTGCCAGCAGCCTACCTACAGGGGGAAATACGCAGTATTTT. This encodes CASSLPTGGNTQYF.

The chain carries TRBV5-1 and TRBJ1-2, with TRBD1 as a possible D gene (6 bases). CDR1 SGHRS and CDR2 YFSETQ come from the germline V gene. V lost 1 base, J lost 1 base, and 14 bases lay in between. The CDR3 has 16 residues. CDR3 sequence: CASSLSRDTYNYGYTF. The CDR3 DNA sequence: TGCGCCAGCAGCTTGTCCCGGGACACTTATAACTATGGCTACACCTTC.

The CDR3 sequence: CASSQGQGIQGLNSPLHF. In DNA, the CDR3 is TGTGCCAGCAGCCAGGGACAGGGGATCCAGGGGTTGAATTCACCCCTCCACTTT. The J gene is TRBJ1-6, the V gene TRBV5-5; 10 bases are shared with TRBD1. Germline lookup yields CDR1 SGHKS and CDR2 YYEKEE (reference sequence). V was clipped by 4 bases and J by 7 bases; unmatched bases: 14. The CDR3 is made up of 18 amino acids.